This is a list of T cell receptor beta chains from one sample in a study of blood T cell repertoires in COVID-19. Generated by immunoSEQ multiplex PCR, the TCRdb table keeps only in-frame clones and is missing some. The sample records about 120,000 clones, about 87% being singletons. Sample: peripheral blood. The receptors derive from a woman in her forties or fifties with acute or convalescent COVID-19. Both conserved end residues are part of each CDR3. D genes are given only for firm matches. Clone size, where shown, is once, few, many, or a class for clones that have expanded.

v_call,d_call,clone_size,j_call,cdr3_length,cdr3_nt,cdr3_aa
TRBV29-1,TRBD1,.,TRBJ2-7,15,TGCAGCGTTGGTCCAGGGGACAGGGTTTCCTACGAGCAGTACTTC,CSVGPGDRVSYEQYF
TRBV7-9,TRBD1,.,TRBJ2-7,16,TGTGCCAGCAGCCACGAACCGGGACAGGGGCATGGGGAGCAGTACTTC,CASSHEPGQGHGEQYF
TRBV10-3,TRBD2,.,TRBJ2-5,15,TGTGCCATCAGACACCTAGCGGGAGGGCAAGAGACCCAGTACTTC,CAIRHLAGGQETQYF
TRBV7-9,.,.,TRBJ1-1,15,TGTGCCAGCAGCCTGCAGGCAGGCCTGAACACTGAAGCTTTCTTT,CASSLQAGLNTEAFF
TRBV3-1/TRBV3-2,.,once,TRBJ1-6,14,TGTGCCAGCAGCCAAGTCCCGAACGGGTCACCCCTCCACTTT,CASSQVPNGSPLHF
TRBV20-1,.,.,TRBJ2-7,11,TGCAGTGCTAGAGATCTAGGCGAGCAGTACTTC,CSARDLGEQYF
TRBV2,.,.,TRBJ1-5,15,TGTGCCAGCAGTGAACTCCAGGGCGGCAATCAGCCCCAGCATTTT,CASSELQGGNQPQHF
TRBV3-1/TRBV3-2,.,.,TRBJ1-5,13,TGTGCCAGTTCCTTTATACAGGGACAGCCCCAGCATTTT,CASSFIQGQPQHF
TRBV7-9,.,.,TRBJ2-2,14,TGTGCCAGCAGCTTCTTCGGGAACACCGGGGAGCTGTTTTTT,CASSFFGNTGELFF
TRBV19,TRBD1,.,TRBJ1-2,15,TGTGCCAGTAGTTCCCGACAGGGGGCCGGGTATGGCTACACCTTC,CASSSRQGAGYGYTF
TRBV18,TRBD1,.,TRBJ1-1,13,TGTGCCAGCCAAGGACAGGGAAACACTGAAGCTTTCTTT,CASQGQGNTEAFF
TRBV18,.,.,TRBJ2-7,15,TGTGCCAGCTCAACCGGGACACTTCCCCCCTACGAGCAGTACTTC,CASSTGTLPPYEQYF
TRBV30,.,.,TRBJ1-1,13,TGTGCCTGGAGTACGTCAGGGTGGACTGAAGCTTTCTTT,CAWSTSGWTEAFF
TRBV5-1,TRBD2,.,TRBJ2-3,15,TGCGCCAGCAGCTTGACTAGCGGGAGCACAGATACGCAGTATTTT,CASSLTSGSTDTQYF
TRBV9,TRBD1,.,TRBJ1-3,16,TGTGCCAGCAGCGTAGCTATGGGACAGGGGTTTGACACCATATATTTT,CASSVAMGQGFDTIYF
TRBV27,.,.,TRBJ1-5,17,TGTGCCAGCAGTTCCTGGTGGGGGGGAAATAGCAATCAGCCCCAGCATTTT,CASSSWWGGNSNQPQHF
TRBV29-1,TRBD2,once,TRBJ2-5,13,TGCAGCGTTCTGACTAGCGGGACAGAGACCCAGTACTTC,CSVLTSGTETQYF
TRBV9,TRBD2,.,TRBJ2-3,16,TGTGCCAGCAGCTCCCAAGCTGGATTAGCGGGAGATACGCAGTATTTT,CASSSQAGLAGDTQYF
TRBV10-1,.,once,TRBJ2-1,15,TGCGCCAGCAGTGAGAGCGGGACAGGATACAATGAGCAGTTCTTC,CASSESGTGYNEQFF
TRBV18,.,.,TRBJ2-1,12,TGTGCCAGCTCACCCATAGCGCAAGAGCAGTTCTTC,CASSPIAQEQFF
TRBV27,.,.,TRBJ2-2,16,TGTGCCAGCAGCCTACGGAGGCCCCGGAACACCGGGGAGCTGTTTTTT,CASSLRRPRNTGELFF
TRBV30,.,.,TRBJ1-1,12,TGTGCCTGGAGTAAGAGGGGGACTACAGCTTTCTTT,CAWSKRGTTAFF
TRBV3-1/TRBV3-2,.,.,TRBJ1-2,15,TGTGCCAGCAGCCAAGATCCGGACAGATACTATGGCTACACCTTC,CASSQDPDRYYGYTF
TRBV6-2/TRBV6-3,.,.,TRBJ1-6,16,TGTGCCAGCAGTTTGGGGGGGAACGCCTATAATTCACCCCTCCACTTT,CASSLGGNAYNSPLHF
TRBV28,.,few,TRBJ1-2,13,TGTGCCAGCAGTAGGGGGTTCTGGGATGGCTACACCTTC,CASSRGFWDGYTF
TRBV9,TRBD2,.,TRBJ2-7,15,TGTGCCAGCAGCGACGGACTAGCGGGATTCTACGAGCAGTACTTC,CASSDGLAGFYEQYF
TRBV4-1,.,.,TRBJ1-6,16,TGCGCCAGCAGCCGCGGACTGAGCTCCTATAATTCACCCCTCCACTTT,CASSRGLSSYNSPLHF